A selection of T cell receptor beta chains follows, all from one sample in a study of cytotoxic CD8 clonotypes in ibrutinib-treated CLL. Generated by immunoSEQ multiplex PCR, the TCRdb table keeps only in-frame clones and is missing some. The sample shows 25,000 to 30,000 clones, approximately 85% of them seen only once. The specimen was PBMCs, collected after 24 months of ibrutinib treatment. The receptors derive from a human donor with chronic lymphocytic leukemia. The CDR3 runs from the conserved cysteine through the conserved F or W. The D gene is left open where the match is weak. Clone sizes are given selectively: once, few, many, or a class where the clone is expanded.

d_call	v_call	clone_size	j_call	cdr3_aa	cdr3_nt
-	TRBV10-3	-	TRBJ1-4	CAISAPGQGKSEKLFF	TGTGCCATCAGTGCACCGGGGCAGGGCAAGAGCGAAAAACTGTTTTTT
-	TRBV9	-	TRBJ2-7	CASSVGPGSYEQYF	TGTGCCAGCAGCGTAGGTCCAGGGTCCTACGAGCAGTACTTC
TRBD1	TRBV28	-	TRBJ1-5	CASMFRDSSNQPQHF	TGTGCCAGCATGTTCCGGGACAGCAGCAATCAGCCCCAGCATTTT
-	TRBV27	-	TRBJ1-1	CASSLERTTKAFF	TGTGCCAGCAGTTTAGAACGGACAACGAAAGCTTTCTTT
-	TRBV28	-	TRBJ1-1	CASKQNTEAFF	TGTGCCAGCAAGCAGAACACTGAAGCTTTCTTT
-	TRBV19	-	TRBJ1-1	CASSLDTLNTEAFF	TGTGCCAGTAGTCTCGATACTCTGAACACTGAAGCTTTCTTT
-	TRBV5-1	once	TRBJ1-1	CASSLEGQGLRTEAFF	TGCGCCAGCAGCTTGGAAGGGCAGGGGCTGAGGACTGAAGCTTTCTTT
TRBD1	TRBV10-3	few	TRBJ2-7	CAISRTGAEYEQYF	TGTGCCATCAGCCGGACAGGGGCCGAGTACGAGCAGTACTTC
-	TRBV5-4	-	TRBJ2-5	CASSLAGVGQETQYF	TGTGCCAGCAGCTTGGCAGGGGTGGGACAAGAGACCCAGTACTTC
-	TRBV11-2	-	TRBJ2-5	CASSYAALLETQYF	TGTGCCAGCAGCTATGCTGCGCTCCTAGAGACCCAGTACTTC
-	TRBV7-9	-	TRBJ1-1	CASSLPTGNTEAFF	TGTGCCAGCAGCCTTCCGACAGGCAACACTGAAGCTTTCTTT
TRBD1	TRBV27	-	TRBJ1-2	CASSSPSTGVISYTF	TGTGCCAGCAGTTCACCGTCCACAGGGGTCATTAGCTACACCTTC
-	TRBV5-6	-	TRBJ1-1	CASSLPANTEAFF	TGTGCCAGCAGCTTGCCCGCGAACACTGAAGCTTTCTTT
TRBD2	TRBV5-4	-	TRBJ2-5	CASTSRLTSGGARETQYF	TGTGCCAGCACCTCCCGGCTCACTAGCGGGGGGGCCAGGGAGACCCAGTACTTC
-	TRBV21-1	-	TRBJ1-1	CASSTQGVVGTEAFF	TGTGCCAGCAGCACCCAAGGGGTCGTCGGCACTGAAGCTTTCTTT
TRBD2	TRBV11-3	-	TRBJ2-7	CASSPRGGKNEQYF	TGTGCCAGCAGCCCCCGGGGGGGGAAGAACGAGCAGTACTTC
TRBD1	TRBV6-5	-	TRBJ2-7	CASSSRTGGIYEQYF	TGTGCCAGCAGTTCGCGGACAGGGGGCATCTACGAGCAGTACTTC
-	TRBV14	-	TRBJ2-1	CASSQDHAEHNEQFF	TGTGCCAGCAGCCAAGATCACGCAGAGCACAATGAGCAGTTCTTC
-	TRBV9	-	TRBJ2-2	CASSPSTRGAYTGELFF	TGTGCCAGCAGCCCCTCGACTCGGGGGGCATACACCGGGGAGCTGTTTTTT
-	TRBV6-5	few	TRBJ2-7	CASSYGGPWDEQYF	TGTGCCAGCAGTTACGGGGGGCCTTGGGACGAGCAGTACTTC
TRBD2	TRBV7-2	-	TRBJ2-3	CASSSRTSGGDTQYF	TGTGCCAGCAGCTCCCGGACTAGCGGGGGAGATACGCAGTATTTT
TRBD1	TRBV2	-	TRBJ2-7	CASRGPGQIYEQYF	TGTGCCAGCAGAGGACCGGGACAGATTTACGAGCAGTACTTC
-	TRBV7-3	-	TRBJ2-1	CASSLVRSDNEQFF	TGTGCCAGCAGCTTGGTCAGGAGCGACAATGAGCAGTTCTTC
-	TRBV7-3	-	TRBJ2-2	CASSLRGTGELFF	TGTGCCAGCAGCTTAAGGGGGACCGGGGAGCTGTTTTTT
TRBD1	TRBV7-9	-	TRBJ1-2	CASSLPGQWYGYTF	TGTGCCAGCAGCTTACCGGGACAGTGGTATGGCTACACCTTC
-	TRBV7-3	once	TRBJ2-3	CASSLVRGPTDTQYF	TGTGCCAGCAGCTTAGTACGGGGGCCCACAGATACGCAGTATTTT
-	TRBV7-2	-	TRBJ2-2	CASSFRTQHGELFF	TGTGCCAGCAGCTTTAGAACCCAACACGGGGAGCTGTTTTTT
-	TRBV7-9	-	TRBJ1-2	CASRLAGGIYGYTF	TGTGCCAGCAGATTAGCCGGTGGGATCTATGGCTACACCTTC
-	TRBV18	-	TRBJ2-7	CASSPPRQSELYEQYF	TGTGCCAGCTCACCACCCAGGCAGTCAGAACTCTACGAGCAGTACTTC
-	TRBV11-2	-	TRBJ1-2	CASSLIPQGDYGYTF	TGTGCCAGCAGCTTAATTCCGCAGGGTGACTATGGCTACACCTTC
TRBD2	TRBV28	-	TRBJ2-3	CASRPTSGGTDTQYF	TGTGCCAGCAGACCGACTAGCGGGGGCACAGATACGCAGTATTTT
-	TRBV5-1	-	TRBJ2-1	CASSLSPGTPYNEQFF	TGCGCCAGCAGCTTGTCCCCAGGGACTCCTTACAATGAGCAGTTCTTC
-	TRBV7-9	-	TRBJ1-3	CASTLLVSGNTIYF	TGTGCCAGCACCTTATTGGTGTCAGGAAACACCATATATTTT
-	TRBV18	-	TRBJ2-2	CASSPLNTNTGELFF	TGTGCCAGCTCACCACTCAACACGAACACCGGGGAGCTGTTTTTT
-	TRBV9	-	TRBJ2-7	CASSVALLDGDGEQYF	TGTGCCAGCAGCGTAGCCCTACTGGACGGTGACGGCGAGCAGTACTTC
TRBD1	TRBV5-6	-	TRBJ2-5	CASSLEGDRFLQTQYF	TGTGCCAGCAGCTTGGAGGGGGACAGGTTTTTGCAGACCCAGTACTTC
TRBD1	TRBV6-6	-	TRBJ1-6	CASSPTRDRNSPLHF	TGTGCCAGCAGCCCTACGCGGGACAGAAATTCACCCCTCCACTTT